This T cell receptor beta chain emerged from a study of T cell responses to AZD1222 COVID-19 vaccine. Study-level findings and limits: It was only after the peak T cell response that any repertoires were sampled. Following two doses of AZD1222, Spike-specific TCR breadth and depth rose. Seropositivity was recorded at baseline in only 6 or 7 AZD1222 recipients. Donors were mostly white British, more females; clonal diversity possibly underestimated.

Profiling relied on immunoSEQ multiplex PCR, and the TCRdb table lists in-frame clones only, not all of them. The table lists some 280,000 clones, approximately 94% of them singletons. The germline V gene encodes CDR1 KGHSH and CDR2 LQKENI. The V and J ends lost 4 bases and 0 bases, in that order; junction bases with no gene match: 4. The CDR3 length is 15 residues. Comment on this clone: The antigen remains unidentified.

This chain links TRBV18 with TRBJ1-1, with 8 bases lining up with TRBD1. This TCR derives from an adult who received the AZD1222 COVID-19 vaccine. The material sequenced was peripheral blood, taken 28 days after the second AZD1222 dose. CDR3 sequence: CASSHGQGMNTEAFF. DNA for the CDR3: TGTGCCAGCTCACACGGACAGGGTATGAACACTGAAGCTTTCTTT.